The 2 T cell receptor beta chains below all came from one sample that was sequenced in a study of T cell responses to AZD1222 COVID-19 vaccine. The assay was immunoSEQ multiplex PCR, and TCRdb's table has in-frame clones only and misses some. The sample records approximately 150,000 clones, just under 95% being singletons. Sequencing was performed on peripheral blood, taken on day 0 of AZD1222 vaccination. These receptors all stem from an adult in good health.

The chain has TRBV5-1 and TRBJ2-5, with D perhaps matching TRBD2 (6 bases). V was trimmed by 2 bases and J by 3 bases, leaving 8 bases between them. Germline V CDR1 and CDR2: SGHRS, YFSETQ. This CDR3 has 13 amino acids. The CDR3 DNA reads TGCGCCAGCAGCTTCGTAGCGGAAGAGACCCAGTACTTC. This encodes CASSFVAEETQYF.

This clone has only a few counts. This rearrangement joins TRBV9 to TRBJ1-2, with TRBD1 identical over 7 bases. V lost 5 bases, J lost 3 bases, and 10 bases stayed unmatched. Germline CDR1 and CDR2: SGDLS and YYNGEE. This CDR3 is 15 amino acids long. The CDR3 DNA sequence: TGTGCCAGCAGGCACCGACAGGGAGAGGACTATGGCTACACCTTC. Protein sequence: CASRHRQGEDYGYTF.